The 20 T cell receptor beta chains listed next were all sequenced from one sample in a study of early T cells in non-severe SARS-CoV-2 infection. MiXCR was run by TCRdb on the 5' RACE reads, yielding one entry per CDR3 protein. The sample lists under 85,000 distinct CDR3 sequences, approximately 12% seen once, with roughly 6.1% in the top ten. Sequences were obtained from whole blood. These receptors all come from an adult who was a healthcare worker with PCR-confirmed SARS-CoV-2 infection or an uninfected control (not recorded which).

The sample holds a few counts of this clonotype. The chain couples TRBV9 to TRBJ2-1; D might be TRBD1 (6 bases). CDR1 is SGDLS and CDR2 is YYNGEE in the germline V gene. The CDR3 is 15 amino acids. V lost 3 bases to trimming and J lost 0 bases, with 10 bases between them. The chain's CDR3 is CASSGLGGSYNEQFF. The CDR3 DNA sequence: TGTGCCAGCAGCGGGCTAGGGGGCTCCTACAATGAGCAGTTCTTC.

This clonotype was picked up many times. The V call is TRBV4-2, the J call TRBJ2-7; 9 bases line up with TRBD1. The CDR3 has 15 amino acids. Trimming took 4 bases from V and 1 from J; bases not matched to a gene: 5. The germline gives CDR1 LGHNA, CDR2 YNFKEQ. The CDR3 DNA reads TGTGCCAGCAGCCGGACCGGGACAGGGTCCTACGAGCAGTACTTC. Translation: CASSRTGTGSYEQYF.

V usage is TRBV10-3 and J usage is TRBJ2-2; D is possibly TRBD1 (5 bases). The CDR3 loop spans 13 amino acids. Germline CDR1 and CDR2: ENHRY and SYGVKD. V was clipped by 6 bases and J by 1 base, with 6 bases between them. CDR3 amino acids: CAIRTVNTGELFF. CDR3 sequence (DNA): TGTGCCATCAGGACAGTGAACACCGGGGAGCTGTTTTTT.

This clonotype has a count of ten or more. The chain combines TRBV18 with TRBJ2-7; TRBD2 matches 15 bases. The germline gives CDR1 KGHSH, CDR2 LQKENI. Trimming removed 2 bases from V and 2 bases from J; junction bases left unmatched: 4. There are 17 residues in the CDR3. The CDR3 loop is CASSPLGLAGGPYEQYF. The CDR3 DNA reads TGTGCCAGCTCACCATTGGGACTAGCGGGAGGACCCTACGAGCAGTACTTC. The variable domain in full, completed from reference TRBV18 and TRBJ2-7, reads NAGVMQNPRHLVRRRGQEARLRCSPMKGHSHVYWYRQLPEEGLKFMVYLQKENIIDESGMPKERFSAEFPKEGPSILRIQQVVRGDSAAYFCASSPLGLAGGPYEQYFGPGTRLTVT.

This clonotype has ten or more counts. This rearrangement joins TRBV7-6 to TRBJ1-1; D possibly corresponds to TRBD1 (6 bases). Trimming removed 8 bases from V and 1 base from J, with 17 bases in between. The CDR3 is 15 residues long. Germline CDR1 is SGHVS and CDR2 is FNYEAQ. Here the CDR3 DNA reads TGTGCCAGCCAGCCCGTCGGGGGCGGGAACACTGAAGCTTTCTTT. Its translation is CASQPVGGGNTEAFF.

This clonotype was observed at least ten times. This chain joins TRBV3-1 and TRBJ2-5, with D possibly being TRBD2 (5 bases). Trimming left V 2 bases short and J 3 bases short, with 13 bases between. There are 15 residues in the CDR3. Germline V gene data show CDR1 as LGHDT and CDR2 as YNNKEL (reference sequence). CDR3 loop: CASSQFVSSEETQYF. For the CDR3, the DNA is TGTGCCAGCAGCCAATTCGTAAGTAGCGAAGAGACCCAGTACTTC.

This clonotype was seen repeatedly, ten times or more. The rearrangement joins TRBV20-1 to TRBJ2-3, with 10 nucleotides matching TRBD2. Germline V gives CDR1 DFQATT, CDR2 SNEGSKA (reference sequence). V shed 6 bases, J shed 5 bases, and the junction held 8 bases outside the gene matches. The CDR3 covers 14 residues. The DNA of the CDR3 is TGCAGTGCGGTTAGCGGGGGGCTGGAAGATACGCAGTATTTT. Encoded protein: CSAVSGGLEDTQYF.

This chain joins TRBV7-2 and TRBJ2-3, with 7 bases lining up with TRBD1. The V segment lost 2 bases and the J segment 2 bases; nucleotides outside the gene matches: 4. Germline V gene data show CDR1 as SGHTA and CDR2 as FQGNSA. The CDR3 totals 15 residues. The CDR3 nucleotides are TGTGCCAGCAGCTTATCGGGACAGCACACAGATACGCAGTATTTT. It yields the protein CASSLSGQHTDTQYF.

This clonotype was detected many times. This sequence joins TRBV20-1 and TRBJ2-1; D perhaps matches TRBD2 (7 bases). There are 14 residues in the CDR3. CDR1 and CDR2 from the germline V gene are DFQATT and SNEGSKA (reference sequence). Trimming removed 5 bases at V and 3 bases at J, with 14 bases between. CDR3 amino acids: CSAGGGHDYNEQFF. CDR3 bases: TGCAGTGCTGGGGGGGGACACGACTACAATGAGCAGTTCTTC.

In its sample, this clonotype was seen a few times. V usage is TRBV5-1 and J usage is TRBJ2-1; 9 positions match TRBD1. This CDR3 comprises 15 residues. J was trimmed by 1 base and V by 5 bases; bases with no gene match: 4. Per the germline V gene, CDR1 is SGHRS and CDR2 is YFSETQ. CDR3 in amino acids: CASRQGQGSYNEQFF. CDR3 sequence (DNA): TGCGCCAGCAGACAGGGACAGGGTTCCTACAATGAGCAGTTCTTC.

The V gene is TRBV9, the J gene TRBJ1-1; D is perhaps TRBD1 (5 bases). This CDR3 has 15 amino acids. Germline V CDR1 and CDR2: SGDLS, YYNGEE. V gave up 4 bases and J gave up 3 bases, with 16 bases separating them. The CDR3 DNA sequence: TGTGCCAGCAGCTCTGGGGGGTTCGAGGACACTGAAGCTTTCTTT. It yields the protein CASSSGGFEDTEAFF.

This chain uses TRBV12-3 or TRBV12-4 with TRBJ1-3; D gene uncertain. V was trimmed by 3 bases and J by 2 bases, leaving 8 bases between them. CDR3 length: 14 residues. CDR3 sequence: CASSFGPAGNTIYF. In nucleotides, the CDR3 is TGTGCCAGCAGTTTCGGCCCAGCTGGAAACACCATATATTTT.

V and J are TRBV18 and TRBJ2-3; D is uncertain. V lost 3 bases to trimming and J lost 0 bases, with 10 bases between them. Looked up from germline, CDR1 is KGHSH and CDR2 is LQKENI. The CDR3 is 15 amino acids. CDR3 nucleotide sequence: TGTGCCAGCTCACCGTCGGCCTCTAGCACAGATACGCAGTATTTT. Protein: CASSPSASSTDTQYF.

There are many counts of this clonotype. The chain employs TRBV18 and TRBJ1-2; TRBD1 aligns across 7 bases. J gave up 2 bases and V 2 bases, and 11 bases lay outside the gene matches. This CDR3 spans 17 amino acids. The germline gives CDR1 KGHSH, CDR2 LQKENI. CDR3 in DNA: TGTGCCAGCTCACCAAACGCCCCCCCAGGGGGGAACTATGGCTACACCTTC. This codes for CASSPNAPPGGNYGYTF.

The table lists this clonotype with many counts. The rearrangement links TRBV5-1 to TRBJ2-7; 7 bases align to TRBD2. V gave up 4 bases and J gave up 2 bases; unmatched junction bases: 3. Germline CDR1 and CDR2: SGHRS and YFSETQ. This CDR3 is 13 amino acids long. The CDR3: CASSPGRAYEQYF. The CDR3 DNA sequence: TGCGCCAGCAGCCCGGGGAGGGCCTACGAGCAGTACTTC.

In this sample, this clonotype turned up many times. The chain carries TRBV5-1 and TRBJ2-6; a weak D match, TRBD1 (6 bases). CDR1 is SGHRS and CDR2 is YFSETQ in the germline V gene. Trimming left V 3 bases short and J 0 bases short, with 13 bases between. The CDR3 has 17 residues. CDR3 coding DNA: TGCGCCAGCAGCTGGGCTACAGGGTCCTCTGGGGCCAACGTCCTGACTTTC. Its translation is CASSWATGSSGANVLTF.

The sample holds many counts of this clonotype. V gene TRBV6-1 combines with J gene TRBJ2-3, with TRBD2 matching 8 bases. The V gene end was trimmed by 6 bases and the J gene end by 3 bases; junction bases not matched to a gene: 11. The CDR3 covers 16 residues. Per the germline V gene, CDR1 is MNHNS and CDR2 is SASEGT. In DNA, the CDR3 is TGTGCCAGCAGCCACCTAACTAGCGGTATTACAGATACGCAGTATTTT. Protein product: CASSHLTSGITDTQYF.

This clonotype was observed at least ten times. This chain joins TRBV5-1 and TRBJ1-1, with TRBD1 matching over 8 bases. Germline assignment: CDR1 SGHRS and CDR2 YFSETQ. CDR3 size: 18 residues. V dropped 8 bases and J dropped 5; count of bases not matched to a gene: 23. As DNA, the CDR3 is TGCGCCAGTCAGTCCTACGGGCGGACAGGGTATCCGGGAACTGAAGCTTTCTTT. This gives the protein CASQSYGRTGYPGTEAFF.

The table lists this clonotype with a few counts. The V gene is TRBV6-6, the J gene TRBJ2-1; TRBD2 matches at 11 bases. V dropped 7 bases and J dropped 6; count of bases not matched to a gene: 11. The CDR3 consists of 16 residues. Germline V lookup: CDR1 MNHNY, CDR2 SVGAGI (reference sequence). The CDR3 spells CASTYASGGIFNEQFF. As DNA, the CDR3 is TGTGCCAGCACCTACGCTAGCGGGGGGATCTTCAATGAGCAGTTCTTC.

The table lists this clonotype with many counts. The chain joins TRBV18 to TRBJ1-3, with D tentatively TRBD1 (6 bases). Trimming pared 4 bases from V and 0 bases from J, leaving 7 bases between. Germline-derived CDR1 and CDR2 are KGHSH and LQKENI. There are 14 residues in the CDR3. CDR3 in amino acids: CASSRDISGNTIYF. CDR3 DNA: TGTGCCAGCTCACGGGACATCTCTGGAAACACCATATATTTT.